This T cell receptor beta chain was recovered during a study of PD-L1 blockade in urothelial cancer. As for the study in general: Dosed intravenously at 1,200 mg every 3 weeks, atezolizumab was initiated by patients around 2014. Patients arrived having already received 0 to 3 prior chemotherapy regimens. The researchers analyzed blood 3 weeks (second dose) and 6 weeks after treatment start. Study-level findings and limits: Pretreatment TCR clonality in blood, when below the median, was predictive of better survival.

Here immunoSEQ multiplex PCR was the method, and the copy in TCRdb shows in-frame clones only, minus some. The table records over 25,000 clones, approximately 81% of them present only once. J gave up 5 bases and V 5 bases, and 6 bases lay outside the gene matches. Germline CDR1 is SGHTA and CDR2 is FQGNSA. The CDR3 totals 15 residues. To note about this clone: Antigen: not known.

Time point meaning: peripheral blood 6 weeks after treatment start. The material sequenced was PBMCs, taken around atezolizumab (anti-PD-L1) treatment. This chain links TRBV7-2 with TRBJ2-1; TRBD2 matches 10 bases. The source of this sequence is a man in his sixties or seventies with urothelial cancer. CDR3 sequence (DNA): TGTGCCAGCAGCGGAGCGGGAGGGCTTAACAATGAGCAGTTCTTC. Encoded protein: CASSGAGGLNNEQFF.